This T cell receptor (beta chain) comes out of a study of cytomegalovirus exposure and HLA in healthy donors. Overall study findings and caveats: In a later analysis, productive TCRs from donors in an Asian-associated ancestry cluster reportedly carried fewer N-insertions than the cohort mean.

PCR involved 60 Vbeta and 13 Jbeta primers. Sequencing was performed with immunoSEQ multiplex PCR; in TCRdb, only in-frame clones are kept and a portion is missing. Here the sample spans fewer than 200,000 clones, roughly 78% being singletons. Notes on this clone: Antigen: not known.

The V end was cut by 3 bases, the J end by 2 bases, with 5 bases between. Germline V gene lookup returns CDR1 GTSNPN and CDR2 SVGIG (reference sequence). The CDR3 runs 12 residues. This receptor was taken from a boy aged 5-17 years in good health and CMV-seronegative. The chain has TRBV30 and TRBJ1-5; D call uncertain. The sample consisted of PBMCs. The CDR3: CAWRLGNQPQHF. For the CDR3, the DNA is TGTGCCTGGAGACTGGGCAATCAGCCCCAGCATTTT.